The 18 T cell receptor beta chains reported below all come from one sample, sequenced in a study of OX40 agonist ivuxolimab in advanced cancers. Data came from immunoSEQ multiplex PCR; TCRdb stores just in-frame clones and leaves some out. The sample holds approximately 70,000 clones, 82% seen once. The material was CD4+ or CD8+ T cells sorted from blood, obtained in a trial of the OX40 agonist ivuxolimab. Source of these receptors: an adult with an advanced solid tumor such as melanoma, head and neck, liver or kidney cancer.

This clone was detected only once. The chain is built from TRBV6-6 and TRBJ2-3; D unresolved. The germline CDR1 and CDR2 sequences are MNHNY and SVGAGI (reference sequence). V was cut by 6 bases and J by 3 bases, with 7 bases left in between. The CDR3 loop spans 12 amino acids. CDR3 in amino acids: CASRQETDTQYF. CDR3 nucleotide sequence: TGTGCCAGCAGGCAGGAGACAGATACGCAGTATTTT.

Here the CDR3 DNA reads TGCGCCAGCAGCTTCGAGTTTCGGGAGCAGTTCTTC. Amino acids: CASSFEFREQFF. This chain connects TRBV5-1 to TRBJ2-1; D gene ambiguous. From germline, CDR1 is SGHRS and CDR2 YFSETQ. CDR3 length: 12 amino acids. Trimming removed 2 bases from V and 10 bases from J, with 10 bases in between.

The chain employs TRBV9 and TRBJ1-1; maybe TRBD1 (6 bases). V shed 0 bases and J shed 1 base, with 7 bases lying between them. The CDR3 length is 14 residues. Germline CDR1 and CDR2: SGDLS and YYNGEE. The CDR3 region is CASSVGGRNTEAFF. The CDR3 DNA follows: TGTGCCAGCAGCGTAGGGGGGCGGAACACTGAAGCTTTCTTT.

The chain recombines TRBV29-1 with TRBJ2-7; maybe TRBD1 (6 bases). CDR1 and CDR2 from the germline V gene are SQVTM and ANQGSEA. The V gene lost 3 bases and the J gene lost 7 bases, with 10 bases spanning the gap. The CDR3 consists of 11 residues. CDR3 in DNA: TGCAGCGTTGACGGTAGGGGGGAGCAGTACTTC. This sequence encodes CSVDGRGEQYF.

This clone appeared a single time. The V and J genes are TRBV9 and TRBJ1-2; TRBD1 matches at 7 bases. The junction had 10 bases not matched to a gene; V was cut back by 3 bases and J by 8 bases. The CDR3 covers 14 residues. Germline CDR1 is SGDLS and CDR2 is YYNGEE. Here the CDR3 DNA reads TGTGCCAGCAGCGCTCACAGGGGAATGAAAGGCTACACCTTC. Translating gives CASSAHRGMKGYTF.

This chain links TRBV6-5 with TRBJ2-3, with 12 bases lining up with TRBD2. J gave up 6 bases and V 5 bases, and 6 bases lay outside the gene matches. CDR1 and CDR2 from the germline V gene are MNHEY and SVGAGI. The CDR3 has 15 amino acids. The CDR3 nucleotides read TGTGCCAGCAGTCCGACTAGCGGGGGTGTGGATACGCAGTATTTT. Amino acid sequence: CASSPTSGGVDTQYF.

V usage is TRBV13 and J usage is TRBJ2-7; 9 bases are a match to TRBD2. J was trimmed by 6 bases and V by 6 bases; bases with no gene match: 9. The CDR3 length is 14 residues. Germline V lookup: CDR1 PRHDT, CDR2 FYEKMQ (reference sequence). CDR3 region: CASRPAGGPIEQYV. The DNA for the CDR3 is TGTGCCAGCAGACCTGCGGGGGGGCCTATCGAGCAGTACGTC.

The chain employs TRBV6-1 and TRBJ2-1; D unclear. The CDR3 is 11 amino acids. Germline V gene sequence: CDR1 MNHNS, CDR2 SASEGT. V dropped 6 bases and J dropped 8 bases, with 8 bases sitting between them. The CDR3 sequence is CASRKMDEQFF. CDR3 DNA: TGTGCCAGCAGGAAGATGGATGAGCAGTTCTTC.

This clone showed up just a few times. The chain has TRBV5-1 and TRBJ1-2; 11 nucleotides agree with TRBD1. CDR1 and CDR2 from the germline V gene are SGHRS and YFSETQ. This CDR3 is 15 amino acids long. V dropped 0 bases and J dropped 6; count of bases not matched to a gene: 4. The DNA for the CDR3 is TGCGCCAGCAGCTTGGGGACAGGGGGCGTGAATGGCTACACCTTC. Protein sequence: CASSLGTGGVNGYTF.

The CDR3 spells CASSLEGTVASYEQYF. The CDR3 DNA reads as TGTGCCAGCAGCTTAGAAGGGACAGTTGCTTCCTACGAGCAGTACTTC. J is TRBJ2-7 and V is TRBV7-2; TRBD1 aligns across 7 bases. This CDR3 contains 16 residues. J was trimmed by 1 base and V by 1 base; bases with no gene match: 7. Germline assignment: CDR1 SGHTA and CDR2 FQGNSA.

The gene calls are TRBV27 and TRBJ2-7; D might be TRBD1 (6 bases). V was trimmed by 5 bases and J by 5 bases, leaving 22 bases between them. The CDR3 is made up of 16 amino acids. Germline lookup yields CDR1 MNHEY and CDR2 SMNVEV (reference sequence). CDR3: CASSPQRQGRWDEQYV. CDR3 bases: TGTGCCAGCAGTCCCCAAAGGCAGGGGAGATGGGACGAGCAGTACGTC.

The chain joins TRBV18 to TRBJ2-2; TRBD2 matches at 7 bases. V was clipped by 0 bases and J by 3 bases; unmatched bases: 7. The CDR3 spans 17 residues. Looked up from germline, CDR1 is KGHSH and CDR2 is LQKENI. CDR3 in amino acids: CASSPPPGGSYTGELFF. Here the CDR3 DNA reads TGTGCCAGCTCACCACCGCCGGGAGGATCTTACACCGGGGAGCTGTTTTTT.

This rearrangement joins TRBV4-1 to TRBJ2-5; the D is unclear. CDR1 is MGHRA, CDR2 YSYEKL, per germline. Trimming removed 2 bases from V and 5 bases from J, with 6 bases in between. CDR3 length: 12 amino acids. For the CDR3, the DNA is TGCGCCAGCAGCCAATTATGGGAGACCCAGTACTTC. It encodes CASSQLWETQYF.

The chain carries TRBV7-2 and TRBJ2-3, with D unclear. CDR1 SGHTA and CDR2 FQGNSA come from the germline V gene. V was trimmed by 5 bases and J by 1 base, leaving 16 bases between them. The CDR3 sequence is 16 residues long. DNA of the CDR3: TGTGCCAGCAGCGACGAGCCTTCCCGCGGCACAGATACGCAGTATTTT. This encodes CASSDEPSRGTDTQYF.

Comments on this clone: Other nucleotide sequences from this sample produce the same CDR3. In nucleotides, the CDR3 is TGTGCCACCAGTAGGATTACTGTGAGGGCGCCCAGGGATGAGCAGTTCTTC. This codes for CATSRITVRAPRDEQFF. This chain connects TRBV15 to TRBJ2-1; tentatively, D is TRBD1 or TRBD2 (5 bases each). Deletions cut 6 bases from V and 8 bases from J, with 26 bases between. This CDR3 is 17 amino acids long. CDR1 and CDR2 (germline): LNHNV, YYDKDF (reference sequence).

The rearrangement uses TRBV5-1 and TRBJ2-5; 10 bases are a match to TRBD2. Germline V CDR1 and CDR2: SGHRS, YFSETQ. V lost 4 bases and J lost 2; bases outside the gene matches: 5. This CDR3 region has 15 residues. The DNA of the CDR3 is TGCGCCAGCAGCAGATCTAGCGGGGGACAAGAGACCCAGTACTTC. This sequence encodes CASSRSSGGQETQYF. Drawing the rest from reference TRBV5-1 and TRBJ2-5, the complete variable domain is KAGVTQTPRYLIKTRGQQVTLSCSPISGHRSVSWYQQTPGQGLQFLFEYFSETQRNKGNFPGRFSGRQFSNSRSEMNVSTLELGDSALYLCASSRSSGGQETQYFGPGTRLLVL.

The chain couples TRBV6-6 to TRBJ1-2; no reliable D call. Germline CDR1 is MNHNY and CDR2 is SVGAGI (reference sequence). Between the trimmed V and J ends, which lost 6 bases and 7 bases, there was a span of 21 bases. CDR3 length: 15 amino acids. CDR3 sequence: CASSPSPQTGFGYTF. As DNA, the CDR3 is TGTGCCAGCAGCCCCAGCCCACAGACGGGGTTTGGCTACACCTTC.

The V and J genes are TRBV30 and TRBJ1-1; D unresolved. Per the germline V gene, CDR1 is GTSNPN and CDR2 is SVGIG (reference sequence). V was cut by 6 bases and J by 6 bases, with 11 bases left in between. The CDR3 has 11 amino acids. The DNA for the CDR3 is TGTGCCTGCCGCGGGCGGTCTGAAGCTTTCTTT. It yields the protein CACRGRSEAFF. Based on the CDR3 plus reference TRBV30 and TRBJ1-1, the full variable domain is SQTIHQWPATLVQPVGSPLSLECTVEGTSNPNLYWYRQAAGRGLQLLFYSVGIGQISSEVPQNLSASRPQDRQFILSSKKLLLSDSGFYLCACRGRSEAFFGQGTRLTVV.